These 10 T cell receptor beta chains came from one sample sequenced in a study of technical replicates of blood from a handful of donors. The data were produced by immunoSEQ multiplex PCR, yet TCRdb's version contains in-frame clones alone and is incomplete. The profile shows 75,000 to 95,000 clones, approximately 90% of them singletons. The sequenced sample consisted of T cells isolated from PBMCs. These receptors were taken from a human donor in good health.

Worth noting for this clone: One junction end does not reproduce the germline sequence, and a read error may be involved. The rearrangement links TRBV7-9 to TRBJ2-3, with D perhaps TRBD1 (7 bases). Germline assignment: CDR1 SEHNR and CDR2 FQNEAQ (reference sequence). CDR3 length equals 12 residues. The CDR3 DNA is TGTGCCAGCAGCCCCGGGACAGAGCGGGCACATTTT. Translated: CASSPGTERAHF.

The genes are TRBV16 and TRBJ2-3, with a tentative D call TRBD1 (5 bases). The CDR3 runs 16 residues. Germline V gene lookup returns CDR1 KGHSY and CDR2 FQNENV. Trimming took 2 bases from V and 1 from J, leaving 13 bases between them. CDR3 in amino acids: CASSQKDGAGTDTQYF. In nucleotides, the CDR3 is TGTGCCAGCAGCCAAAAGGATGGGGCGGGCACAGATACGCAGTATTTT.

The chain uses TRBV19 and TRBJ2-7; TRBD1 might be the D (6 bases). With 5 bases removed from V and 4 bases from J, the gap between germline ends came to 12 bases. The length of the CDR3 is 13 residues. Per germline, CDR1 LNHDA and CDR2 SQIVND (reference sequence). The DNA for the CDR3 is TGTGCCAGTAGTCCGGGACACCTTTACGAGCAGTACTTC. As protein: CASSPGHLYEQYF.

The CDR3 is CASSSRGGEETQYF. In nucleotides, the CDR3 is TGTGCCAGCAGCTCGAGGGGGGGAGAAGAGACCCAGTACTTC. This chain uses TRBV7-9 with TRBJ2-5; the D gene is possibly TRBD2 (7 bases). The CDR3 has 14 amino acids. Germline CDR1 and CDR2: SEHNR and FQNEAQ (reference sequence). The V end was cut by 4 bases, the J end by 3 bases, with 12 bases between.

The chain joins TRBV9 to TRBJ2-5, with D tentatively TRBD2 (6 bases). This CDR3 is 14 amino acids long. Germline lookup yields CDR1 SGDLS and CDR2 YYNGEE. Trimming shortened V by 2 bases and J by 5 bases, and 13 bases separated the two germline ends. The CDR3 DNA reads as TGTGCCAGCAGCGTTTCCTCAGGAGGGGAGACCCAGTACTTC. The encoded protein is CASSVSSGGETQYF.

This clone occurred once. This chain connects TRBV7-8 to TRBJ2-7, with a tentative D call TRBD2 (5 bases). The CDR3 contains 15 residues. Germline V gene sequence: CDR1 SGHVS, CDR2 FQNEAQ. V lost 3 bases and J 2 bases, leaving 14 bases between the germline ends. The CDR3 sequence is CASSLVKDGAYEQYF. CDR3 nucleotide sequence: TGTGCCAGCAGCTTGGTAAAGGACGGGGCCTACGAGCAGTACTTC.

CDR3 in DNA: TGCGCCAGCAGCTTGGCCGGTGGGACTAGCGGGAGTCAGAGGTATTTT. Its translation: CASSLAGGTSGSQRYF. The rearrangement joins TRBV5-1 to TRBJ2-3, with 14 bases matching TRBD2. The germline CDR1 and CDR2 sequences are SGHRS and YFSETQ. CDR3 length: 16 amino acids. Trimming cost V 0 bases and J 14 bases; bases outside gene matches: 11.

The chain has TRBV11-3 and TRBJ2-7, with D possibly matching TRBD1 (5 bases). The germline gives CDR1 SGHNT, CDR2 YENEEA. The CDR3 sequence is 17 residues long. Deletions cut 7 bases from V and 3 bases from J, with 25 bases between. DNA for the CDR3: TGTGCCAGCATCCTATCGACAGACCTTTTAATAAACTACGAGCAGTACTTC. Residues: CASILSTDLLINYEQYF.

The chain links TRBV19 to TRBJ1-5; perhaps TRBD1 as D (5 bases). Per germline, CDR1 LNHDA and CDR2 SQIVND (reference sequence). There are 13 residues in the CDR3. Between the trimmed V and J ends, which lost 6 bases and 7 bases, there was a span of 13 bases. CDR3 sequence (DNA): TGTGCCAGTAGCACACAGGAAGACCAGCCCCAGCATTTT. Residues: CASSTQEDQPQHF.

This clone appeared once. V gene TRBV7-9 combines with J gene TRBJ1-2, with TRBD1 matching over 7 bases. CDR3 length equals 17 residues. V lost 1 base, J lost 4 bases, and 12 bases stayed unmatched. In germline, CDR1 is SEHNR, CDR2 FQNEAQ (reference sequence). The DNA of the CDR3 is TGTGCCAGCAGCTTAGAGGGGGCAGGCTGGCTGGGCTATGGCTACACCTTC. Translation: CASSLEGAGWLGYGYTF.